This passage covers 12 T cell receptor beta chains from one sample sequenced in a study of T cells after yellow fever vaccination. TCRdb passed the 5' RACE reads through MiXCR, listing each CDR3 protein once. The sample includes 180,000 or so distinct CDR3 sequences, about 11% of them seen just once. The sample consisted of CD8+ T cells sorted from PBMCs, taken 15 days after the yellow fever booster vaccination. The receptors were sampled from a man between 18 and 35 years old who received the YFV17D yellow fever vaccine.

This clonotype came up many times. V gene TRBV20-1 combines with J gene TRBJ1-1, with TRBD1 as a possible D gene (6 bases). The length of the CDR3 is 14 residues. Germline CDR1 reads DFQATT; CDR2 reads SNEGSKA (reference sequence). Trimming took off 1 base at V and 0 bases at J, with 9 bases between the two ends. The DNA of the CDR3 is TGCAGTGCTAGAGCGTGGGACATGAACACTGAAGCTTTCTTT. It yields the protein CSARAWDMNTEAFF.

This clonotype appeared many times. In DNA, the CDR3 is TGTGCCAGCAGTGAAACGAACAGTTGGAGCAATCAGCCCCAGCATTTT. This codes for CASSETNSWSNQPQHF. The chain employs TRBV25-1 and TRBJ1-5; unclear D gene. This CDR3 is built from 16 residues. From germline, CDR1 is MGHDK and CDR2 SYGVNS. The V gene lost 2 bases and the J gene lost 1 base, with 12 bases spanning the gap.

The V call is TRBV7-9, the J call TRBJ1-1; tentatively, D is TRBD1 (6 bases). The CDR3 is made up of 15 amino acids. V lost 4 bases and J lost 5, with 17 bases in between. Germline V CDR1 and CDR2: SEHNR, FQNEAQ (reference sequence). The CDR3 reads CASSSIQGARTEAFF. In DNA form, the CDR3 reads TGTGCCAGCAGCTCAATACAGGGTGCGCGGACTGAAGCTTTCTTT.

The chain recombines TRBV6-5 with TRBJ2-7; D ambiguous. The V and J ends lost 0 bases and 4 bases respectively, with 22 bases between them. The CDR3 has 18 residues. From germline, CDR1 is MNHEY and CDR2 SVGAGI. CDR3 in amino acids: CASSYSRSEIGYFYEQYV. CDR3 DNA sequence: TGTGCCAGCAGTTACTCGCGGAGTGAGATAGGGTATTTTTACGAGCAGTACGTC.

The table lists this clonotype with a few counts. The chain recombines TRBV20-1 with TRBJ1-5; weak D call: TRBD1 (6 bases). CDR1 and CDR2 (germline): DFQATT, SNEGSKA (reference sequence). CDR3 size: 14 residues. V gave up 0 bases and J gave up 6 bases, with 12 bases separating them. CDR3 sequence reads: CSAREVGGRQPQHF. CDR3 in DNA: TGCAGTGCTAGAGAGGTTGGGGGCCGTCAGCCCCAGCATTTT.

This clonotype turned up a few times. CDR3 sequence reads: CASSRDSWYEQYV. Written as DNA, the CDR3 is TGTGCCAGCAGTAGGGACTCCTGGTACGAGCAGTACGTC. The V and J genes are TRBV2 and TRBJ2-7; D is possibly TRBD2 (6 bases). Germline loops: CDR1 SNHLY, CDR2 FYNNEI. This CDR3 spans 13 amino acids. V lost 5 bases, J lost 4 bases, and 12 bases lay in between.

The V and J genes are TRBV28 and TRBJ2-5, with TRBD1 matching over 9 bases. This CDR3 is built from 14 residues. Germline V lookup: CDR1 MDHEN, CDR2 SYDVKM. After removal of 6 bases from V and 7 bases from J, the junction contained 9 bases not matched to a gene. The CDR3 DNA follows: TGTGCCAGCAGAGTGGACAGGGGTTTTGCGACCCAGTACTTC. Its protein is CASRVDRGFATQYF.

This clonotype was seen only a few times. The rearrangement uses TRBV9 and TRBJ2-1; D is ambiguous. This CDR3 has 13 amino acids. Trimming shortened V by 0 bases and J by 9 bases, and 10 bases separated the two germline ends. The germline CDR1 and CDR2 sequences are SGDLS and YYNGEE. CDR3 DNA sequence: TGTGCCAGCAGCGTAGGGGGTGGGGTTGAGCAGTTCTTC. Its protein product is CASSVGGGVEQFF.

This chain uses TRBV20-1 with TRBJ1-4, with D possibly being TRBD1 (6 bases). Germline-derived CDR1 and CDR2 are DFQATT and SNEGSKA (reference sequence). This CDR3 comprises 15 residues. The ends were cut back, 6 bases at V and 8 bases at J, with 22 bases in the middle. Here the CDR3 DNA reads TGCAGTGCGGGGGGGCACCGAGGGATGAGGGAAAAACTGTTTTTT. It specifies CSAGGHRGMREKLFF.

The CDR3 coding sequence is TGTGCCAGCAGCGAGTTGCTGGGGTCCGGGGAGCTGTTTTTT. Its translation is CASSELLGSGELFF. The chain recombines TRBV5-5 with TRBJ2-2; no clear D. V was pared by 4 bases and J by 6 bases, with 13 bases between. Germline-derived CDR1 and CDR2 are SGHKS and YYEKEE (reference sequence). This CDR3 is built from 14 residues.

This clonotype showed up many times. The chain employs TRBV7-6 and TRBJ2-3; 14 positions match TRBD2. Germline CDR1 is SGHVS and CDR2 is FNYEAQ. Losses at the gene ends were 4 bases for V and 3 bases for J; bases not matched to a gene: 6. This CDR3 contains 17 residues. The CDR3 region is CASSSWTSGGITDTQYF. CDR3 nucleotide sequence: TGTGCCAGCAGCTCGTGGACTAGCGGGGGGATAACAGATACGCAGTATTTT.

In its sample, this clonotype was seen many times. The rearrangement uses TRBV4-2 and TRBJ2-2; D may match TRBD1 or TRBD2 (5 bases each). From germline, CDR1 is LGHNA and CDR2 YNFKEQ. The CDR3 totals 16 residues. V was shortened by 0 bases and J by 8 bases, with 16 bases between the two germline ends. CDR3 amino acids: CASSQDRGGPTGELFF. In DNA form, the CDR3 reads TGTGCCAGCAGCCAAGATCGTGGGGGACCCACGGGGGAGCTGTTTTTT.